This TCR beta chain came from a study of blood T cell repertoires in COVID-19. Study details: There were acute and convalescent COVID-19 samples, and they came from the United States, Italy and Spain.

The germline CDR1 and CDR2 sequences are SGHNT and YENEEA. The CDR3 totals 15 residues. With 1 base removed from V and 6 bases from J, the gap between germline ends came to 14 bases. The authors' processing: Amplification of reference gene primers was used by the study to estimate nucleated cell counts. Method: immunoSEQ multiplex PCR; TCRdb's copy keeps in-frame clones and lacks some. V, J and clone size are taken as reported in that table, and D and trimming were inferred from the DNA itself. The table lists roughly 99,000 clones, 84% of them singletons. The TCR was taken from a human donor in a cohort sampled during active COVID-19. Sequencing was done on a sample of peripheral blood. V is TRBV11-3 and J is TRBJ2-3, with TRBD1 as a possible D gene (5 bases). CDR3 protein: CASSLGNRITDTQYF. CDR3 nucleotide sequence: TGTGCCAGCAGCTTAGGGAACAGGATCACCGATACGCAGTATTTT.